One and the same sample provided the 22 T cell receptor beta chains below, sequenced in a study of shared clonotypes between healthy human individuals. Assay used: immunoSEQ multiplex PCR; TCRdb lists only in-frame clones, some missing. The sample consists of hundreds of thousands of clones, about 96% of them appearing once. The naive CD8 population came from CD45RO-negative cells selected for CCR7, without terminally differentiated effector memory CD45RA+ cells. Sequenced: naive CD8+ T cells sorted from blood. The source is a man under 40 in good health.

The rearrangement uses TRBV9 and TRBJ1-1, with 7 bases lining up with TRBD1. The CDR3 has 14 residues. Germline loops: CDR1 SGDLS, CDR2 YYNGEE. The J segment lost 3 bases and the V segment lost 4 bases, leaving 6 bases of the junction unmatched. CDR3 residues: CASSPRQGYTEAFF. For the CDR3, the DNA is TGTGCCAGCAGCCCCCGACAGGGATACACTGAAGCTTTCTTT. Full variable domain (rest looked up from reference TRBV9 and TRBJ1-1): DSGVTQTPKHLITATGQRVTLRCSPRSGDLSVYWYQQSLDQGLQFLIQYYNGEERAKGNILERFSAQQFPDLHSELNLSSLELGDSALYFCASSPRQGYTEAFFGQGTRLTVV.

The chain recombines TRBV5-1 with TRBJ1-5; 8 bases fit TRBD1. This CDR3 region has 15 residues. From germline, CDR1 is SGHRS and CDR2 YFSETQ. With 1 base clipped from V and 3 bases from J, the junction kept 3 bases outside the gene matches. The CDR3 reads CASSLRTGYNQPQHF. The CDR3 bases are TGCGCCAGCAGCTTGAGGACAGGGTACAATCAGCCCCAGCATTTT.

This chain joins TRBV6-5 and TRBJ2-7; the match to TRBD1 covers 7 bases. The length of the CDR3 is 15 residues. Germline loops: CDR1 MNHEY, CDR2 SVGAGI. Trimming cost V 6 bases and J 0 bases; bases outside gene matches: 8. This chain's CDR3 is CASRSGTESSYEQYF. CDR3 DNA: TGTGCCAGCAGGTCCGGGACAGAGAGCTCCTACGAGCAGTACTTC.

The chain recombines TRBV6-6 with TRBJ2-2; no reliable D call. Germline V gene sequence: CDR1 MNHNY, CDR2 SVGAGI (reference sequence). This CDR3 region has 12 residues. V was clipped by 2 bases and J by 5 bases, with 3 bases between them. CDR3 region: CASSYQTGELFF. As DNA, the CDR3 is TGTGCCAGCAGTTACCAAACCGGGGAGCTGTTTTTT.

This clone was recorded once. The chain employs TRBV27 and TRBJ2-7; a weak D match, TRBD1 (6 bases). Germline V gene lookup returns CDR1 MNHEY and CDR2 SMNVEV (reference sequence). The CDR3 runs 15 residues. The V gene lost 7 bases and the J gene lost 4 bases, with 20 bases spanning the gap. CDR3 in DNA: TGTGCCAGCACCTTCACAGGGTCCCCGGCATACGAGCAGTACTTC. Translating gives CASTFTGSPAYEQYF.

This chain joins TRBV7-3 and TRBJ2-1, with 7 bases aligning to TRBD2. Trimming cost V 0 bases and J 0 bases; bases outside gene matches: 2. CDR3 length equals 16 residues. Germline V CDR1 and CDR2: SGHTA, FQGTGA. The CDR3 sequence is CASSLTSGYSYNEQFF. The CDR3 DNA sequence: TGTGCCAGCAGCTTAACTAGCGGGTACTCCTACAATGAGCAGTTCTTC.

This chain uses TRBV29-1 with TRBJ2-1; perhaps TRBD1 as D (6 bases). The CDR3 has 11 amino acids. V shed 6 bases and J shed 10 bases, with 13 bases lying between them. Germline CDR1 reads SQVTM; CDR2 reads ANQGSEA. CDR3 amino acids: CSVLETGEQFF. As DNA, the CDR3 is TGCAGCGTCCTAGAGACAGGAGAGCAGTTCTTC.

The chain carries TRBV4-3 and TRBJ2-5, with 7 bases lining up with TRBD1. Germline trimming cut 2 bases from V and 3 bases from J; bases unmatched to any gene: 6. Germline V CDR1 and CDR2: LGHNA, YSLEER. The CDR3 is made up of 15 amino acids. The CDR3 DNA sequence: TGCGCCAGCAGCCAAACACCGGGGACAGAAGAGACCCAGTACTTC. It is translated as CASSQTPGTEETQYF.

V is TRBV12-5 and J is TRBJ2-1, with a tentative D call TRBD2 (6 bases). The V end was cut by 9 bases, the J end by 1 base, with 7 bases between. Germline loops: CDR1 LGHNT, CDR2 FRNRAP. This CDR3 is 12 amino acids long. The CDR3 loop is CASGGSYNEQFF. As DNA, the CDR3 is TGTGCTAGCGGAGGGTCCTACAATGAGCAGTTCTTC.

The chain employs TRBV5-4 and TRBJ2-7, with D unresolved. Per germline, CDR1 SGHNT and CDR2 YYREEE (reference sequence). Trimming pared 3 bases from V and 0 bases from J, leaving 10 bases between. The CDR3 covers 14 residues. The chain's CDR3 is CASSSSESSYEQYF. The CDR3 region has the DNA TGTGCCAGCAGCTCCTCAGAAAGCTCCTACGAGCAGTACTTC.

Points on this clone: Different DNA sequences within this sample yield the same CDR3. The chain links TRBV27 to TRBJ2-3; no clear D gene. This CDR3 is 13 amino acids long. Per the germline V gene, CDR1 is MNHEY and CDR2 is SMNVEV (reference sequence). The germline V and J ends were trimmed by 2 bases and 2 bases, with 5 bases remaining between them. This CDR3 reads CASSLPYTDTQYF. The CDR3 DNA reads as TGTGCCAGCAGTTTACCCTACACAGATACGCAGTATTTT.

This clone appeared a single time. The chain recombines TRBV18 with TRBJ1-4; a possible D gene is TRBD1 (5 bases). Between the trimmed V and J ends, which lost 2 bases and 2 bases, there was a span of 12 bases. The germline V gene encodes CDR1 KGHSH and CDR2 LQKENI. This CDR3 has 16 residues. The CDR3 loop is CASSPSRGSTNEKLFF. CDR3 DNA: TGTGCCAGCTCACCATCAAGGGGTTCGACTAATGAAAAACTGTTTTTT.

The chain links TRBV28 to TRBJ1-1; D is perhaps TRBD1 (5 bases). Germline values: CDR1 MDHEN, CDR2 SYDVKM. The CDR3 spans 14 residues. V was pared by 3 bases and J by 3 bases, with 11 bases between. The CDR3 sequence: CASSFRASDTEAFF. CDR3 nucleotide sequence: TGTGCCAGCAGTTTCAGGGCCTCGGACACTGAAGCTTTCTTT.

The chain is built from TRBV9 and TRBJ2-3, with a weak D call TRBD1 (6 bases). The germline CDR1 and CDR2 sequences are SGDLS and YYNGEE. The CDR3 runs to 15 residues. V lost 4 bases and J 3 bases, leaving 15 bases between the germline ends. CDR3 DNA sequence: TGTGCCAGCAGCACCCAGGGGATCGGGACAGATACGCAGTATTTT. Its protein is CASSTQGIGTDTQYF.

This chain joins TRBV15 and TRBJ1-2, with 8 bases identical to TRBD1. Germline CDR1 and CDR2: LNHNV and YYDKDF (reference sequence). The ends lost 5 bases at V and 8 bases at J; junction bases unmatched: 16. The length of the CDR3 is 16 residues. The CDR3 nucleotides read TGTGCCACCAGCCGCGGTAAGGCAGGGGGCGCGGAGGGCTACACCTTC. It encodes CATSRGKAGGAEGYTF.

J is TRBJ2-1 and V is TRBV11-3, with 10 bases that match TRBD2. Germline V gene data show CDR1 as SGHNT and CDR2 as YENEEA. With 5 bases clipped from V and 6 bases from J, the junction kept 4 bases outside the gene matches. CDR3 size: 14 residues. CDR3 DNA sequence: TGTGCCAGCAGCAAGCGGGAGGGGACCAATGAGCAGTTCTTC. This encodes CASSKREGTNEQFF.

In the case of this clone: Relative to the germline gene, one junction end is altered; a read error may explain this. The chain is built from TRBV15 and TRBJ1-5; 8 bases map to TRBD1. CDR1 LNHNV and CDR2 YYDKDF come from the germline V gene (reference sequence). This CDR3 region has 14 residues. DNA of the CDR3: TGTGCCACCAGCGGAGACAGGGGATATCAGCCCCAGCATTTT. Residues: CATSGDRGYQPQHF.

The chain recombines TRBV9 with TRBJ2-3; 10 bases fit TRBD2. Per the germline V gene, CDR1 is SGDLS and CDR2 is YYNGEE. This CDR3 is 18 amino acids long. V lost 2 bases and J lost 1; bases outside the gene matches: 10. The DNA for the CDR3 is TGTGCCAGCAGCGTTTCCCCATCCGGGACTAGCGGCACAGATACGCAGTATTTT. As protein: CASSVSPSGTSGTDTQYF.

This clone was seen only once. J is TRBJ1-1 and V is TRBV4-3; no definite D call. Germline values: CDR1 LGHNA, CDR2 YSLEER. The CDR3 has 13 residues. The V and J ends lost 0 bases and 6 bases respectively, with 8 bases between them. The CDR3 DNA reads as TGCGCCAGCAGCCAAGATTTTGGGGCTGAAGCTTTCTTT. Protein sequence: CASSQDFGAEAFF.

The V gene is TRBV5-1, the J gene TRBJ2-1; D perhaps matches TRBD1 (6 bases). The V end lost 0 bases, the J end lost 2 bases, and 15 bases lay between the germline ends. This CDR3 is 17 amino acids long. Per the germline V gene, CDR1 is SGHRS and CDR2 is YFSETQ. Written as DNA, the CDR3 is TGCGCCAGCAGCTTGGGGACCCAGGGGCTCGCCTACAATGAGCAGTTCTTC. The encoded protein is CASSLGTQGLAYNEQFF.

The V gene is TRBV5-5, the J gene TRBJ2-1, with D possibly being TRBD2 (5 bases). The germline V gene has CDR1 SGHKS and CDR2 YYEKEE (reference sequence). The CDR3 length is 20 residues. With 4 bases removed from V and 0 bases from J, the gap between germline ends came to 26 bases. The CDR3: CASSDGTLVLRASSYNEQFF. Written as DNA, the CDR3 is TGTGCCAGCAGCGATGGAACATTGGTTCTGCGGGCCAGCTCCTACAATGAGCAGTTCTTC.

This chain uses TRBV14 with TRBJ2-1; D uncertain. With 2 bases removed from V and 0 bases from J, the gap between germline ends came to 17 bases. This CDR3 region has 18 residues. CDR1 is SGHDN, CDR2 FVKESK, per germline. The CDR3 here is CASSQTISASSSYNEQFF. The CDR3 nucleotides are TGTGCCAGCAGCCAAACGATTTCGGCCTCGAGCTCCTACAATGAGCAGTTCTTC.